The 17 T cell receptor beta chains listed next were all sequenced from one sample in a study of control samples from healthy donors and cancer patients. TCRdb's table, derived via immunoSEQ multiplex PCR, lists solely in-frame clones and lacks some. The sample contains roughly 70,000 clones, approximately 84% of which appear only once. Sequenced material: blood. These receptors were taken from a middle-aged man in good health.

This rearrangement joins TRBV7-2 to TRBJ1-1; 8 positions match TRBD1. The CDR3 covers 14 residues. Trimming removed 5 bases from V and 3 bases from J; junction bases left unmatched: 5. CDR1 and CDR2 (germline): SGHTA, FQGNSA. The CDR3 nucleotides read TGTGCCAGCAGCCCAGGGGGCCTTTACACTGAAGCTTTCTTT. It translates to CASSPGGLYTEAFF.

The rearrangement links TRBV14 to TRBJ2-7, with D tentatively TRBD2 (6 bases). The CDR3 contains 14 residues. Germline assignment: CDR1 SGHDN and CDR2 FVKESK. The V end lost 4 bases, the J end lost 3 bases, and 13 bases lay between the germline ends. For the CDR3, the DNA is TGTGCCAGCAGCCGGGAGGTGGGTAGCTACGAGCAGTACTTC. Its translation: CASSREVGSYEQYF.

This rearrangement joins TRBV19 to TRBJ1-3; D is undetermined. The CDR3 is 14 amino acids. Germline V CDR1 and CDR2: LNHDA, SQIVND (reference sequence). The V gene lost 9 bases and the J gene lost 0 bases, with 12 bases spanning the gap. The CDR3: CASRTLSSGNTIYF. The CDR3 DNA follows: TGTGCCAGCAGGACGTTAAGCTCTGGAAACACCATATATTTT. The full variable domain, rest sourced from reference TRBV19 and TRBJ1-3, is DGGITQSPKYLFRKEGQNVTLSCEQNLNHDAMYWYRQDPGQGLRLIYYSQIVNDFQKGDIAEGYSVSREKKESFPLTVTSAQKNPTAFYLCASRTLSSGNTIYFGEGSWLTVV.

The chain combines TRBV20-1 with TRBJ2-3; TRBD1 matches at 8 bases. CDR1 and CDR2 (germline): DFQATT, SNEGSKA (reference sequence). The CDR3 is 11 amino acids. With V trimmed by 6 bases and J by 8 bases, 4 bases remained unmatched. The CDR3 coding sequence is TGCAGTGCCGAGACAGGGGTTACGCAGTATTTT. Its translation is CSAETGVTQYF.

The chain uses TRBV7-9 and TRBJ1-3; D is unresolved. The CDR3 has 13 residues. With 3 bases removed from V and 0 bases from J, the gap between germline ends came to 3 bases. CDR1 SEHNR and CDR2 FQNEAQ come from the germline V gene (reference sequence). The CDR3 bases are TGTGCCAGCAGCTTGAGCTCTGGAAACACCATATATTTT. This translates into CASSLSSGNTIYF. The full variable domain, in which reference TRBV7-9 and TRBJ1-3 provide the parts outside the CDR3, is DTGVSQNPRHKITKRGQNVTFRCDPISEHNRLYWYRQTLGQGPEFLTYFQNEAQLEKSRLLSDRFSAERPKGSFSTLEIQRTEQGDSAMYLCASSLSSGNTIYFGEGSWLTVV.

The rearrangement joins TRBV7-9 to TRBJ1-2; perhaps TRBD1 as D (6 bases). V was cut by 1 base and J by 3 bases, with 12 bases left in between. Germline values: CDR1 SEHNR, CDR2 FQNEAQ (reference sequence). CDR3 length: 15 residues. The CDR3 DNA is TGTGCCAGCAGCTTAGAAACCTCAGGGGACTATGGCTACACCTTC. Amino acid sequence: CASSLETSGDYGYTF.

The genes are TRBV10-3 and TRBJ2-1; D gene ambiguous. V was cut by 2 bases and J by 10 bases, with 9 bases left in between. Germline CDR1 is ENHRY and CDR2 is SYGVKD. The CDR3 covers 12 residues. In nucleotides, the CDR3 is TGTGCCATCAGTGAGATGGTCGGAGAGCAGTTCTTC. It codes for CAISEMVGEQFF.

The rearrangement uses TRBV28 and TRBJ1-2, with a weak D call TRBD1 (6 bases). V was shortened by 6 bases and J by 8 bases, with 16 bases between the two germline ends. Germline CDR1 is MDHEN and CDR2 is SYDVKM. The CDR3 consists of 13 residues. The CDR3 sequence: CASSLTGRGGYTF. The DNA for the CDR3 is TGTGCCAGCAGCTTAACAGGGAGGGGCGGCTACACCTTC.

The gene calls are TRBV7-6 and TRBJ1-3; the D is unclear. Trimming removed 2 bases from V and 2 bases from J, with 10 bases in between. Germline V gene data show CDR1 as SGHVS and CDR2 as FNYEAQ. This CDR3 is 15 amino acids long. The CDR3 bases are TGTGCCAGCAGCTTAACACAGACCCCTGGAAACACCATATATTTT. Protein: CASSLTQTPGNTIYF.

The chain couples TRBV25-1 to TRBJ1-2; D uncertain. CDR1 MGHDK and CDR2 SYGVNS come from the germline V gene. The V end was cut by 0 bases, the J end by 5 bases, with 4 bases between. CDR3 length: 12 residues. CDR3 loop: CASSEYSYGYTF. The CDR3 coding sequence is TGTGCCAGCAGTGAATATTCGTATGGCTACACCTTC.

The chain couples TRBV29-1 to TRBJ2-6, with 10 bases fitting TRBD1. CDR1 is SQVTM and CDR2 is ANQGSEA in the germline V gene. CDR3 length: 19 residues. Trimming removed 1 base from V and 1 base from J; junction bases left unmatched: 10. CDR3 loop: CSVEAPRDRGTSGANVLTF. DNA for the CDR3: TGCAGCGTTGAAGCTCCTCGGGACAGGGGCACATCTGGGGCCAACGTCCTGACTTTC.

V is TRBV30 and J is TRBJ1-5; D unclear. This CDR3 spans 13 amino acids. V gave up 1 base and J gave up 7 bases, with 11 bases separating them. The V gene's germline CDR1 is GTSNPN and CDR2 SVGIG (reference sequence). DNA of the CDR3: TGTGCCTGGAGTGATGGGTTGGAGCAGCCCCAGCATTTT. It translates to CAWSDGLEQPQHF.

This chain uses TRBV28 with TRBJ2-5; 10 bases are a match to TRBD1. The CDR3 consists of 15 residues. Germline CDR1 MDHEN, CDR2 SYDVKM. The V and J ends lost 6 bases and 4 bases, in that order; junction bases with no gene match: 8. The CDR3 sequence: CASRTQTGGLETQYF. The CDR3 bases are TGTGCCAGCAGAACCCAGACAGGGGGCTTAGAGACCCAGTACTTC.

The chain links TRBV6-5 to TRBJ1-6; no reliable D call. The V gene lost 2 bases and the J gene lost 7 bases, with 9 bases spanning the gap. The CDR3 sequence is 14 residues long. Per germline, CDR1 MNHEY and CDR2 SVGAGI. The CDR3 bases are TGTGCCAGCAGTTACCGGTTAGGCAATTCACCCCTCCACTTT. This codes for CASSYRLGNSPLHF.

This rearrangement joins TRBV29-1 to TRBJ2-5; no firm D call. The CDR3 has 10 amino acids. Trimming removed 4 bases at V and 4 bases at J, with 4 bases between. CDR1 is SQVTM and CDR2 is ANQGSEA in the germline V gene. CDR3 DNA sequence: TGCAGCGTTGTCCGAGAGACCCAGTACTTC. This translates into CSVVRETQYF. The complete variable domain, with remaining parts taken from reference TRBV29-1 and TRBJ2-5, reads SAVISQKPSRDICQRGTSLTIQCQVDSQVTMMFWYRQQPGQSLTLIATANQGSEATYESGFVIDKFPISRPNLTFSTLTVSNMSPEDSSIYLCSVVRETQYFGPGTRLLVL.

This chain joins TRBV2 and TRBJ1-1, with D perhaps matching TRBD1 (6 bases). Between the trimmed V and J ends, which lost 4 bases and 7 bases, there was a span of 13 bases. Looked up from germline, CDR1 is SNHLY and CDR2 is FYNNEI. The CDR3 loop spans 13 amino acids. The CDR3 loop is CASSVQTGGEAFF. The CDR3 coding sequence is TGTGCCAGCAGTGTCCAGACAGGAGGTGAAGCTTTCTTT.

The chain uses TRBV12-5 and TRBJ2-2, with D possibly matching TRBD1 (5 bases). Germline-derived CDR1 and CDR2 are LGHNT and FRNRAP. The CDR3 runs 13 residues. Trimming shortened V by 1 base and J by 5 bases, and 5 bases separated the two germline ends. The CDR3: CASGLGQTGELFF. In nucleotides, the CDR3 is TGTGCTAGTGGTTTGGGACAGACCGGGGAGCTGTTTTTT.